What follows are 5 T cell receptor beta chains derived from one specimen sequenced in a study of breast tumors, draining lymph nodes, adjacent tissues. TCRdb used MiXCR to reprocess the multiplex PCR reads, holding one entry per CDR3 protein. The table lists fewer than 25,000 distinct CDR3 sequences, about 70% of them singletons. Material: tumor-adjacent breast tissue. These receptors came from a female donor with breast cancer. Some clones in this sample may be carry-over from other donors' samples.

The genes are TRBV7-3 and TRBJ2-5; 13 positions agree with TRBD2. The V and J ends lost 5 bases and 5 bases, in that order; junction bases with no gene match: 5. CDR1 is SGHTA and CDR2 is FQGTGA in the germline V gene. The length of the CDR3 is 15 residues. This CDR3 is CASSQLGLAGETQYF. The CDR3 nucleotides are TGTGCCAGCAGCCAACTGGGACTAGCGGGGGAGACCCAGTACTTC.

This clonotype is medium-sized in the sample. This chain uses TRBV2 with TRBJ1-6, with TRBD1 matching 11 bases. There are 16 residues in the CDR3. In germline, CDR1 is SNHLY, CDR2 FYNNEI. With 3 bases clipped from V and 9 bases from J, the junction kept 7 bases outside the gene matches. CDR3 sequence reads: CASSERTGGAGSPLHF. The CDR3 nucleotides read TGTGCCAGCAGTGAGAGGACAGGGGGCGCCGGTTCACCCCTCCACTTT. The entire variable domain, with the rest obtained from reference TRBV2 and TRBJ1-6, is as follows: EPEVTQTPSHQVTQMGQEVILRCVPISNHLYFYWYRQILGQKVEFLVSFYNNEISEKSEIFDDQFSVERPDGSNFTLKIRSTKLEDSAMYFCASSERTGGAGSPLHFGNGTRLTVT.

The chain couples TRBV9 to TRBJ2-3; TRBD2 matches 7 bases. In germline, CDR1 is SGDLS, CDR2 YYNGEE. V was clipped by 7 bases and J by 2 bases; unmatched bases: 10. CDR3 size: 15 residues. The CDR3 DNA reads TGTGCCAGCGGACCGGGGGGACTAACCACAGATACGCAGTATTTT. Translating it yields CASGPGGLTTDTQYF.

The chain has TRBV19 and TRBJ1-5; D gene unclear. Trimming removed 6 bases at V and 4 bases at J, with 16 bases between. This CDR3 comprises 15 residues. Germline lookup yields CDR1 LNHDA and CDR2 SQIVND (reference sequence). CDR3 residues: CASRKNRWANQPQHF. The CDR3, as DNA: TGTGCCAGTAGAAAGAATCGGTGGGCAAATCAGCCCCAGCATTTT.

The V and J genes are TRBV20-1 and TRBJ1-2, with a tentative D call TRBD1 (5 bases). This CDR3 has 12 residues. Germline V gene sequence: CDR1 DFQATT, CDR2 SNEGSKA (reference sequence). Trimming took off 6 bases at V and 7 bases at J, with 15 bases between the two ends. This CDR3 reads CSAGEGLGGYTF. The CDR3 DNA reads TGCAGTGCCGGCGAGGGGTTAGGTGGCTACACCTTC.